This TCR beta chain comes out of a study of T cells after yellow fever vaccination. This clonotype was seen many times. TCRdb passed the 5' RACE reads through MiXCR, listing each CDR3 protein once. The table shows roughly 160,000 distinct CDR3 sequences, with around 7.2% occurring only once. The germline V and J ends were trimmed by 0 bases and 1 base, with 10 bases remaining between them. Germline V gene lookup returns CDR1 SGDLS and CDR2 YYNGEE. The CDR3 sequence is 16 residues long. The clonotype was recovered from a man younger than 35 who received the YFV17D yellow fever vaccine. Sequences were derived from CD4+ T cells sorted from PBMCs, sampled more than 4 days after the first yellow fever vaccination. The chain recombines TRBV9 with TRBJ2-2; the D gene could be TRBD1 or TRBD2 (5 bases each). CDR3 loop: CASSVAQGENTGELFF. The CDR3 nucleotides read TGTGCCAGCAGCGTAGCTCAGGGAGAGAACACCGGGGAGCTGTTTTTT.